The present T cell receptor (beta chain) was sequenced within a study of cytomegalovirus exposure and HLA in healthy donors (dated by TCRdb to about 2017). In the study overall: An earlier analysis of some 600 of the donors reported 276 Gb of sequence data and 90 million to 120 million unique TCR beta sequences obtained from roughly 170 million T cells. An earlier analysis of 587 of the donors applied high-throughput TCR beta sequencing to assess whether each TCR beta V gene segment acted as functional or pseudogenic. HLA typing included class I and class II loci at four-digit resolution. To predict cytomegalovirus infection status, the study combined high-throughput TCR immunosequencing, statistical association of individual TCRs with disease status, and machine learning. A later genetic analysis took genome-wide SNP genotypes for about three fifths of the roughly 700 donors and used that subset as a discovery cohort. Every repertoire in the discovery cohort had been generated on one and the same sequencing platform. The study profiled the T cell repertoires of 666 subjects by immunosequencing and related them to cytomegalovirus serostatus. The study was designed to test whether signatures of past pathogen exposure could be identified by cataloging public T cell receptors. A later analysis re-analyzed previously published TCR beta repertoires from 500 to 700 donors and added high-resolution HLA genotyping to study TCR occurrence patterns. The genetic ancestry cluster associated with self-reported Caucasian donors included roughly four fifths of the roughly 400 genotyped donors. Rather than drawing on any new phenotypic data, the later analysis identified candidate immune exposures from TCR beta sequences and the way those sequences occurred across donors. Because of strong linkage in the cohort, roughly five DR-DQ haplotypes were treated as single units for association and clustering. In addition to the first cohort of 666 subjects, a separate validation cohort of approximately 130 different subjects was used. Donor age, sex, ethnicity and CMV serostatus were compiled together with the repertoire data. The number of donors typed differed by locus, with roughly 620-640 for A, B, C, DRB1 and DQB1, around 560 for DQA1, 600 to 610 for DPA1, and over 400 for DPB1. Among 300 to 500 genotyped donors of the cohort, an average of around 250,000 unique TCR beta nucleotide sequences was sequenced per donor, of which 15% to 20% were non-productive. An early release that covered some 640 HLA-typed donors contained about 300 gigabases of sequencing data and 65 million to 100 million unique TCR sequences. Study-wide conclusions, independent of this receptor: According to a later analysis, most CMV-associated TCR beta chains appeared to be HLA-restricted, and the HLA associations seemed to be driven largely by CMV exposure. In an earlier analysis of about 540 of the donors, most TCR beta V segments were observed in productive rearrangements about 87% or about 30% of the time, broadly matching IMGT annotations. The earlier analysis of 450 to 700 of the donors excluded about 16 rarely observed V segments, including chromosome 9 orphons, because counts were too low. The study listed 170 or so TCR beta chains as associated with cytomegalovirus. Correlated functional status among segregating V segments might be attributable to linkage disequilibrium, but an unknown experimental factor could not be ruled out. A group of highly shared sequence variants was considered likely to be a technical artifact of the sequencing pipeline. The presence/absence analyses assumed that sequencing depth was roughly uniform across donors, and that assumption may not be true. A few of the identified cytomegalovirus-associated TCR beta chains were confirmed in vitro to be specific for cytomegalovirus antigens. Because the 87-base-pair reads could not distinguish some IMGT-functional V segments, including TRBV6-2 and TRBV6-3, those segments were excluded. Most TCR sequences were observed very rarely across donors, whereas some public TCRs were present in many individuals. Compared with equally common non-associated chains, HLA-associated TCR beta chains in a later analysis were more clonally expanded and had lower generation probabilities. HLA typing was unavailable for some donors at each locus, so association tests used only the typed subset. Specific HLA alleles were associated with 15,000 to 20,000 TCR beta sequences at a false discovery rate of 0.05 in a later analysis. The authors suggested that the approach could potentially be generalized to other disease states and immunological phenotypes. The classifier was reported to diagnose cytomegalovirus status with high specificity and sensitivity in both the original and validation cohorts. The cohort was sequenced for TCR beta chains only, and without alpha or paired-chain data the features that could be detected were limited. A further reported finding was that TCR beta sequences accurately predicted the HLA-A and HLA-B alleles for most subjects in the first cohort. Compared with the 666-donor mean, donors in an Asian-associated ancestry cluster had fewer N-insertions in productive TCRs, according to a later genetic analysis. Strong co-occurrence of HLA alleles, especially DR and DQ, made assigning TCR associations to individual alleles difficult. An association between a missense DCLRE1C variant and V-gene and J-gene trimming of TCR beta chains was found in a later genetic analysis and replicated in an independent cohort. A later analysis reported that several top co-occurrence clusters appeared linked to parvovirus B19, influenza, CMV and Epstein-Barr virus. CMV serostatus was the only immune exposure information available for the cohort. In a later analysis, the rate of TCR association differed among HLA loci, with DRB1 alleles having the most associated TCRs and HLA-C alleles having the fewest.

Comments on this clone: There is no known antigen for this receptor. There are no base qualities to consult, and no much larger clone falls within one base.

Libraries were constructed by the immunoSEQ multiplex PCR assay. The multiplex PCR relied on a mix of 60 forward primers for TCR Vbeta segments and 13 reverse primers for TCR Jbeta segments. The CDR3 region of rearranged TCR beta genes was amplified from genomic DNA by a multiplex PCR assay. The Illumina HiSeq System was used to sequence the amplified TCR beta libraries as 87-base-pair reads. The authors' analysis ran thus. Across the 700 or so repertoires, a later analysis counted roughly 77 million unique TCR beta chains, around 11 million of which were shared by at least two donors. To remove PCR and sequencing errors, raw reads were error-corrected and collapsed into unique sequences using a nearest-neighbor algorithm that merged closely related sequences. V, D and J gene segments were assigned by aligning CDR3 sequences to IMGT reference sequences. For a sequence to be retained, a match of at least six nucleotides to both a V gene segment and a J gene segment was required. A rearrangement was called productive if the CDR3 had no stop codons and remained in frame with V and J, and every other rearrangement was called non-productive. CDR3 was defined by IMGT convention, running from the second conserved V-encoded cysteine to the conserved J-encoded phenylalanine. The earlier analysis of about 610 of the donors excluded any sequence lacking an unambiguous match to a single V gene segment. An earlier analysis of roughly 590 of the donors called V segments functional above 56.7% productive rearrangements and segregating when the between-donor standard deviation exceeded 5%. A statistical classification framework was built to diagnose cytomegalovirus status from the catalog of TCR beta chain sequences. In a later analysis, TCR nucleotide sequences were compared against IMGT/GENE-DB human TR gene sequences so that V and J genes could be assigned. A later analysis assigned CDR3 sequences and most-parsimonious VDJ recombination scenarios with the TCRdist pipeline. A later analysis defined each TCR beta chain by its CDR3 amino acid sequence plus V-gene family, and excluded reads lacking a unique V-gene family. A later analysis removed 500 to 650 highly shared, low-generation-probability nucleotide sequences to deal with suspected cross-contamination and a sequencing artifact. For each public chain, a later analysis derived a clonal expansion index from normalized ranks of inferred template counts within each repertoire. Generation probabilities in a later analysis came from a VDJ recombination model fitted to out-of-frame rearrangements, and those results were checked against IGoR. A later analysis scored TCR-TCR, TCR-HLA and TCR-CMV co-occurrence with hypergeometric tests, applying a repertoire-size bias correction to TCR pairs. To estimate false discovery rates, a later analysis permuted the HLA or CMV assignments 20 times. In a later analysis, co-occurring TCRs were grouped using DBSCAN, with TCRdist sequence similarity added in when clustering inside HLA-allele-positive subsets. Co-occurrence clustering excluded repertoires with fewer than 30,000 or more than 120,000 public chains, plus five with anomalous nucleotide sharing. TCRdb mirrors the immuneACCESS table, restricted to in-frame sequences. Some clones are absent from its copies; in checked studies, under half trace to an unresolved V gene, and the reason for the others is unknown. V, J and clone size were drawn from that table, and D and trimming were deduced from the DNA. For this sample there are 150,000 to 200,000 clones; 79% appear just once. The ten largest clones capture approximately 2.3% of the sample.

The cohort was made up of roughly 670 healthy bone marrow donors. At the time of sampling, all cohort members were nominally healthy, though unrecorded immune exposures were likely present. The donor was CMV seronegative and was included in the group of 352 seronegative cohort members. A peripheral blood sample was collected from each donor, and TCR beta sequencing was performed on peripheral blood mononuclear cells. The Qiagen DNeasy Blood Extraction Kit was used to extract genomic DNA from the blood cell samples. Cut back by 6 bases and 7 bases, the V and J ends lie 18 bases apart. Its CDR3 holds 14 amino acids, cysteine through phenylalanine. Solely the CDR3 DNA is kept, with 42 bases framed from the first base. From the germline V gene, CDR1 is SGHDT and CDR2 is YYEEEE.

The receptor chain draws on TRBV5-6 and TRBJ2-3, with the D gene not confidently named. The clonotype originates from a man in his forties in good health and CMV-seronegative. What was sequenced was PBMCs. The DNA sequence is TGTGCCAGCACCGACATTTTCTCAACCCATACGCAGTATTTT. This codes for CASTDIFSTHTQYF. When the CDR3 is completed using the reference TRBV5-6 and TRBJ2-3 genes on either side, the full variable domain is DAGVTQSPTHLIKTRGQQVTLRCSPKSGHDTVSWYQQALGQGPQFIFQYYEEEERQRGNFPDRFSGHQFPNYSSELNVNALLLGDSALYLCASTDIFSTHTQYFGPGTRLTVL.